Following are 8 T cell receptor beta chains from one sample sequenced in a study of T cells in lung cancer brain metastases. Sequenced by immunoSEQ multiplex PCR; TCRdb stores in-frame clones only, minus some. The sample includes about 950 clones, around four fifths of them seen just once. The material sequenced was tumor tissue from a brain metastasis. Receptors originate from a woman in her 70s with non-small cell lung cancer that had spread to the brain.

V and J are TRBV29-1 and TRBJ2-7; 7 bases are a match to TRBD1. Germline V gene sequence: CDR1 SQVTM, CDR2 ANQGSEA. CDR3 length equals 13 residues. The trim removed 5 bases at V and 3 bases at J, leaving 7 bases unmatched. DNA for the CDR3: TGCAGCGTTACCGCCCAGGGGGTCTACGAGCAGTACTTC. Amino acids: CSVTAQGVYEQYF.

The chain has TRBV11-2 and TRBJ1-4; a possible D gene is TRBD1 (6 bases). The germline V gene encodes CDR1 SGHAT and CDR2 FQNNGV. Trimming stripped 3 bases from V and 8 bases from J, with 22 bases between. The CDR3 consists of 17 residues. CDR3 protein: CASSFAKWGQRNEKLFF. The CDR3 DNA sequence: TGTGCCAGCAGCTTCGCTAAGTGGGGACAACGTAACGAAAAACTGTTTTTT.

The CDR3 spells CASSPPRQGLNEQFF. Here the CDR3 DNA reads TGTGCCAGCAGCCCTCCGAGACAGGGGCTTAATGAGCAGTTCTTC. This sequence joins TRBV5-4 and TRBJ2-1; 8 nucleotides line up with TRBD1. The CDR3 totals 15 residues. Trimming took 4 bases from V and 7 from J; bases not matched to a gene: 10. Per the germline V gene, CDR1 is SGHNT and CDR2 is YYREEE (reference sequence).

The chain has TRBV27 and TRBJ2-3, with a possible D match to TRBD2 (5 bases). Germline loops: CDR1 MNHEY, CDR2 SMNVEV (reference sequence). This CDR3 region has 21 residues. Trimming stripped 3 bases from V and 0 bases from J, with 28 bases between. The chain's CDR3 is CASSLYHPGSSLPTSTDTQYF. CDR3 DNA: TGTGCCAGCAGTTTGTACCATCCGGGATCCTCCTTACCTACTAGCACAGATACGCAGTATTTT.

Concerning this clone itself: A read error may produce the germline difference seen at one junction end. The V call is TRBV7-7, the J call TRBJ2-5; 8 positions match TRBD1. CDR1 is SSHAT, CDR2 FNYEAQ, per germline (reference sequence). The CDR3 covers 15 residues. CDR3 amino acids: CASSLARTGQETQYF. CDR3 bases: TGTGCTAGCAGCTTAGCTCGGACAGGGCAAGAGACCCAGTACTTC.

The genes are TRBV9 and TRBJ2-7; possibly TRBD1 for D (6 bases). The germline CDR1 and CDR2 sequences are SGDLS and YYNGEE. Trimming took 1 base from V and 3 from J, leaving 11 bases between them. This CDR3 spans 14 amino acids. As DNA, the CDR3 is TGTGCCAGCAGCGTAACCGGACAGATCTACGAGCAGTACTTC. Encoded protein: CASSVTGQIYEQYF. Full variable domain (outside the CDR3, taken from reference TRBV9 and TRBJ2-7): DSGVTQTPKHLITATGQRVTLRCSPRSGDLSVYWYQQSLDQGLQFLIQYYNGEERAKGNILERFSAQQFPDLHSELNLSSLELGDSALYFCASSVTGQIYEQYFGPGTRLTVT.

V and J are TRBV27 and TRBJ2-7; a possible D gene is TRBD2 (6 bases). CDR1 MNHEY and CDR2 SMNVEV come from the germline V gene (reference sequence). This CDR3 is built from 16 residues. V was cut by 8 bases and J by 5 bases, with 25 bases left in between. CDR3 sequence: CASGRLGGGGTDEQYF. The CDR3 nucleotides are TGTGCCAGCGGACGCCTGGGGGGTGGAGGTACCGACGAGCAGTACTTC.

This chain connects TRBV5-1 to TRBJ2-2; D perhaps matches TRBD2 (6 bases). The V gene's germline CDR1 is SGHRS and CDR2 YFSETQ. This CDR3 has 14 residues. Trimming pared 3 bases from V and 2 bases from J, leaving 8 bases between. CDR3 amino acids: CASSWGLNTGELFF. CDR3 coding DNA: TGCGCCAGCAGCTGGGGACTCAACACCGGGGAGCTGTTTTTT.